The TCR beta chain under discussion was sequenced for a study of CD8 T cells in Susac syndrome. This CDR3 has 11 residues. Germline values: CDR1 SNHLY, CDR2 FYNNEI. Trimming removed 8 bases from V and 5 bases from J, with 9 bases in between. A note on this clonotype: Its antigen is unknown.

Reverse transcription used about 0.5 to 1 ug RNA and random hexamers. Amplification of the TCR beta CDR3 was carried out by immunoSEQ multiplex PCR, which spanned a total of 54 Vbeta and 13 Jbeta segments. TCRdb recomputed calls from the immunoSEQ multiplex PCR reads with MiXCR, one row per CDR3 protein. The sample has some 190,000 distinct CDR3 sequences, nearly 97% seen once. Study-wide results and limits: Only a relatively small number of individuals were included in the TCR sequencing and HLA analysis.

This clonotype was sampled from a human donor with multiple sclerosis. The sequencing input was CD4+ T cells from PBMCs. The chain joins TRBV2 to TRBJ2-5; the D is unclear. In DNA form, the CDR3 reads TGTGCCAGCCGGGCCTGGGAGACCCAGTACTTC. Its translation: CASRAWETQYF.